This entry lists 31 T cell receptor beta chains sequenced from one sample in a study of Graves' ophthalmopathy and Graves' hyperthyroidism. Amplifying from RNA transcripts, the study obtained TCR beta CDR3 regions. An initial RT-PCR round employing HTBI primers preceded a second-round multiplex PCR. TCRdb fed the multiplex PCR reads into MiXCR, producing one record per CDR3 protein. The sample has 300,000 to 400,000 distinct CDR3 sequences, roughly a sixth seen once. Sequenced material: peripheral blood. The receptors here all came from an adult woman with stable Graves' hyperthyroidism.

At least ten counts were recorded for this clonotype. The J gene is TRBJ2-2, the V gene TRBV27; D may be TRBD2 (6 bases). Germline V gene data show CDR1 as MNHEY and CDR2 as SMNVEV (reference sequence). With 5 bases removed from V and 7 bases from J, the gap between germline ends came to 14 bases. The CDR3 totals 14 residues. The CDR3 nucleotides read TGTGCCAGCAGTCACACACGGAGGGGCGGGGAGCTGTTTTTT. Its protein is CASSHTRRGGELFF.

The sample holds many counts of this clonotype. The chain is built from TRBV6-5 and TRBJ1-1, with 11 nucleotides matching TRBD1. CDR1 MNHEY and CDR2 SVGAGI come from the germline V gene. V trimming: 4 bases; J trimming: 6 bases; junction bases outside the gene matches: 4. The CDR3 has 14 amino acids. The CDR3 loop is CASSLTGQGAEAFF. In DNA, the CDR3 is TGTGCCAGCAGTTTAACGGGACAGGGGGCTGAAGCTTTCTTT.

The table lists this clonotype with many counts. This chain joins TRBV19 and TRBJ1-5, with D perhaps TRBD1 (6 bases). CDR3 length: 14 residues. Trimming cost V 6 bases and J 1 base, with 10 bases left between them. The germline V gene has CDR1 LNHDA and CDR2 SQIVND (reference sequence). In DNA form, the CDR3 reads TGTGCCAGTAGCGGGGGGGCAAGCAATCAGCCCCAGCATTTT. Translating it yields CASSGGASNQPQHF.

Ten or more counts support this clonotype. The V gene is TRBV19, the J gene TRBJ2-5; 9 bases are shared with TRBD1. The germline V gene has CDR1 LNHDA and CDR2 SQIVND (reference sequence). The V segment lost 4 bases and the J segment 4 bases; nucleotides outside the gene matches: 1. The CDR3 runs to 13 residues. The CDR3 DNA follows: TGTGCCAGTAGTAGACAGGGGGTAGAGACCCAGTACTTC. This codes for CASSRQGVETQYF.

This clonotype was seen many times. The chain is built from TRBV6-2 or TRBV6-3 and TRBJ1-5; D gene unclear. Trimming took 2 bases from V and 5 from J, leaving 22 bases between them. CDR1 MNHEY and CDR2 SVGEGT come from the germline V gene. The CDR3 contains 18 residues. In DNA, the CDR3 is TGTGCCAGCAGTTACCATCCGGTTTTGCAGCAGAGGCATCAGCCCCAGCATTTT. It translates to CASSYHPVLQQRHQPQHF.

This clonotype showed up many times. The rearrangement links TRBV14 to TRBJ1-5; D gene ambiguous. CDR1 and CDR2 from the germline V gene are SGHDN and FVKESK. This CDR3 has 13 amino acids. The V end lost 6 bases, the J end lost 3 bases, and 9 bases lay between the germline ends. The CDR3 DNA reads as TGTGCCAGCAGTTTAGGTCCCAATCAGCCCCAGCATTTT. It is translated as CASSLGPNQPQHF.

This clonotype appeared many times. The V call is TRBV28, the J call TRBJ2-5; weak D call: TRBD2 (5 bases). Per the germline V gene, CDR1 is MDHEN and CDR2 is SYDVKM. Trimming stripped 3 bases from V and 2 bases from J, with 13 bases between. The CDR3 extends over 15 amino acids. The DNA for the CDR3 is TGTGCCAGCAGTTTTTTATCGCGGGCACAAGAGACCCAGTACTTC. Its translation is CASSFLSRAQETQYF.

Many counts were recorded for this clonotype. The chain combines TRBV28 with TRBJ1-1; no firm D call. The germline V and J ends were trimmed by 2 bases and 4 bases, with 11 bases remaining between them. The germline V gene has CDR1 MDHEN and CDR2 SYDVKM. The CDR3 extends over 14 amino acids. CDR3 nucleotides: TGTGCCAGCAGTTTAGCGGGGTATACCACTGAAGCTTTCTTT. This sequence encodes CASSLAGYTTEAFF.

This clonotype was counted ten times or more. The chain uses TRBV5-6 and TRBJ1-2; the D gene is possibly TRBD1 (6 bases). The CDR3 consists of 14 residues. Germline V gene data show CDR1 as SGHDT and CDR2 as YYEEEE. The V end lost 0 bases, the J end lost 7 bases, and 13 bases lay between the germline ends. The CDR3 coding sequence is TGTGCCAGCAGCTTGGGCAGGGGAGTCGGTGGCTACACCTTC. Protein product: CASSLGRGVGGYTF.

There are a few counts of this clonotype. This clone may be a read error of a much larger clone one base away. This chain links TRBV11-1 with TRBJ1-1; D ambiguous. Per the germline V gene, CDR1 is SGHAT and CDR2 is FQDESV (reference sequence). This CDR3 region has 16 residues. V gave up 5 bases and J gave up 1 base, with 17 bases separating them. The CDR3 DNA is TGTGCCAGCAGCCCAAGCACAGACTGGGAGAACACTGAAGCTTTCTTT. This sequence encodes CASSPSTDWENTEAFF.

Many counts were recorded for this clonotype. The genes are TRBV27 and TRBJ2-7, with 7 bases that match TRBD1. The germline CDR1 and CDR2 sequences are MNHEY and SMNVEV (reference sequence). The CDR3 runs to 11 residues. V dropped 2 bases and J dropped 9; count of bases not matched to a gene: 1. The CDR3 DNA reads TGTGCCAGCAGTTTAGGGACAGTGCAGTACTTC. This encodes CASSLGTVQYF.

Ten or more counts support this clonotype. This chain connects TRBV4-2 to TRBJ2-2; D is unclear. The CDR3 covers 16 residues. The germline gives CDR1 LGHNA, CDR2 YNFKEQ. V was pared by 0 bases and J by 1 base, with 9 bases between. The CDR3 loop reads CASSQDPYGNTGELFF. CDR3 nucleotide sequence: TGTGCCAGCAGCCAAGACCCCTATGGGAACACCGGGGAGCTGTTTTTT.

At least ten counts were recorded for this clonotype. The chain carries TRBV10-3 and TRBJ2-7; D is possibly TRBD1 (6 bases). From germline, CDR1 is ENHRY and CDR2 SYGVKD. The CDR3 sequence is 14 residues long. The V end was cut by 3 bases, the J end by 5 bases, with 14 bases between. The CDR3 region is CAISDSTGSDEQYF. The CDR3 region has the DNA TGTGCCATCAGTGATTCCACAGGGTCAGACGAGCAGTACTTC.

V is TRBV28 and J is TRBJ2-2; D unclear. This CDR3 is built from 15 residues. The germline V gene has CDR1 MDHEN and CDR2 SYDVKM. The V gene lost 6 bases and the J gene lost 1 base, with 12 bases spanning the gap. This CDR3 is CASSKTLGNTGELFF. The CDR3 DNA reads TGTGCCAGCAGCAAGACCCTCGGGAACACCGGGGAGCTGTTTTTT.

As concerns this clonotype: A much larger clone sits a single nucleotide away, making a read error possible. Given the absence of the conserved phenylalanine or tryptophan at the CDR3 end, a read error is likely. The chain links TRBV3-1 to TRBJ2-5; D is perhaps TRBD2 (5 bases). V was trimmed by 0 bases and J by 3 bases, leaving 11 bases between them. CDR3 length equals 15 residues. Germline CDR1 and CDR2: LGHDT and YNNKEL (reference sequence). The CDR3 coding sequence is TGTGCCAGCAGCCAAGATTCGGGGAACAAAGAGACCCAGTACCTC. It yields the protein CASSQDSGNKETQYL.

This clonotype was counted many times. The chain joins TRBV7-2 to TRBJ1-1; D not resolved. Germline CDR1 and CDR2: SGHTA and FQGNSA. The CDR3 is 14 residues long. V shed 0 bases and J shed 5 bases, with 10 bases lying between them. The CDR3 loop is CASSLALGPTEAFF. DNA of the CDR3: TGTGCCAGCAGCTTAGCCCTCGGTCCGACTGAAGCTTTCTTT.

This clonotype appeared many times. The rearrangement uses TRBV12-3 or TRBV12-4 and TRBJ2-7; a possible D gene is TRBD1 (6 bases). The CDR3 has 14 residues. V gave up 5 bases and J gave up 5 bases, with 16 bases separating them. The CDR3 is CASSPSGRTDEQYF. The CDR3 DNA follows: TGTGCCAGCAGTCCCTCGGGACGGACAGACGAGCAGTACTTC.

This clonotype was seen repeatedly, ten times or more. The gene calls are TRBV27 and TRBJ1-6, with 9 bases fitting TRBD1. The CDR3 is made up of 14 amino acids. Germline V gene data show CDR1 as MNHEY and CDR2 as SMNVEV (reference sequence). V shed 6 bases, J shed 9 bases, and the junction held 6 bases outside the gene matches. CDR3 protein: CASSYRGHSSPLHF. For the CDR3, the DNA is TGTGCCAGCAGCTACAGGGGGCACAGTTCACCCCTCCACTTT.

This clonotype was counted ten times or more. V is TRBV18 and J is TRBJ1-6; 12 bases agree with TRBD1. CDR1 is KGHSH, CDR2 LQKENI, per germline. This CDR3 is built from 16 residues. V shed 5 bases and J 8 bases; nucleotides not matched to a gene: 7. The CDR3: CASSTGQGAWDSPLHF. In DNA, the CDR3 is TGTGCCAGCTCAACGGGACAGGGGGCATGGGATTCACCCCTCCACTTT. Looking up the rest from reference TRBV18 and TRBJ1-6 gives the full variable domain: NAGVMQNPRHLVRRRGQEARLRCSPMKGHSHVYWYRQLPEEGLKFMVYLQKENIIDESGMPKERFSAEFPKEGPSILRIQQVVRGDSAAYFCASSTGQGAWDSPLHFGNGTRLTVT.

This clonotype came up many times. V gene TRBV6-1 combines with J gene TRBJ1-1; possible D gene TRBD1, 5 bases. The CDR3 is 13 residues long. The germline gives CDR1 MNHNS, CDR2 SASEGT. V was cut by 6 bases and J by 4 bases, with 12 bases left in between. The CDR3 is CASSIQGSTEAFF. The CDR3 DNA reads TGTGCCAGCAGCATCCAGGGCTCCACTGAAGCTTTCTTT.

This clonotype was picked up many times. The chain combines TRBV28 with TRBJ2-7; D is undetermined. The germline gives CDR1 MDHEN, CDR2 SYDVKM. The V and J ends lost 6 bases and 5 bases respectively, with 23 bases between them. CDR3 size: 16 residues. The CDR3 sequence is CASRSLDMGYVDEQYF. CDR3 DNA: TGTGCCAGCAGATCCCTCGACATGGGGTATGTCGACGAGCAGTACTTC.

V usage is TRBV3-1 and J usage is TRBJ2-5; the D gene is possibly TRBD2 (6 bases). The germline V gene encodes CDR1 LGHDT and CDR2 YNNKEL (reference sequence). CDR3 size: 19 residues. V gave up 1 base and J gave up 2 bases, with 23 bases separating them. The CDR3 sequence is CASSQAGWGLAKYQETQYF. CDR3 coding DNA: TGTGCCAGCAGCCAAGCCGGATGGGGTCTAGCGAAATATCAAGAGACCCAGTACTTC.

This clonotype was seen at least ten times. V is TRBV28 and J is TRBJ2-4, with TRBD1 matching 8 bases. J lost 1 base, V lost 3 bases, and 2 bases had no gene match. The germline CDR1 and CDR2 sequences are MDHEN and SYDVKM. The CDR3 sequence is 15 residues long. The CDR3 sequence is CASSLTGVAKNIQYF. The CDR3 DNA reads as TGTGCCAGCAGTTTGACAGGGGTGGCCAAAAACATTCAGTACTTC.

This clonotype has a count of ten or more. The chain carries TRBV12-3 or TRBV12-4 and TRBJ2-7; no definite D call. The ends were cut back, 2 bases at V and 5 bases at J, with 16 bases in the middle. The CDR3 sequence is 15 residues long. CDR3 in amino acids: CASSLYELRPNEQYF. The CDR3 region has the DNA TGTGCCAGCAGTTTATACGAGCTCCGCCCCAACGAGCAGTACTTC.

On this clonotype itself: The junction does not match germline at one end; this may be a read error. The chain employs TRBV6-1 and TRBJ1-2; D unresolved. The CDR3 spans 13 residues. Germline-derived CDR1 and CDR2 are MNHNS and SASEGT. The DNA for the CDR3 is TGTGCCAGTAGTGATACCCTTCCGTATGGCTACACCTTC. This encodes CASSDTLPYGYTF.

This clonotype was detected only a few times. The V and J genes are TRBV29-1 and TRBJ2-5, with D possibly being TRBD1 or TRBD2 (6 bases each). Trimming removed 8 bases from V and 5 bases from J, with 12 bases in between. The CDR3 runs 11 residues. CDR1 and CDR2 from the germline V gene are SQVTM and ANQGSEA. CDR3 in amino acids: CSSGGGETQYF. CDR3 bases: TGCAGCAGCGGAGGGGGGGAGACCCAGTACTTC.

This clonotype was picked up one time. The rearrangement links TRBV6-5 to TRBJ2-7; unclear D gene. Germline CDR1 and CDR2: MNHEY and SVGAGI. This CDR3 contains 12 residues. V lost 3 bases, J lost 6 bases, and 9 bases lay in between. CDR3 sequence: CASSYDFSEQYF. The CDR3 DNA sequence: TGTGCCAGCAGTTATGATTTTAGCGAGCAGTACTTC.

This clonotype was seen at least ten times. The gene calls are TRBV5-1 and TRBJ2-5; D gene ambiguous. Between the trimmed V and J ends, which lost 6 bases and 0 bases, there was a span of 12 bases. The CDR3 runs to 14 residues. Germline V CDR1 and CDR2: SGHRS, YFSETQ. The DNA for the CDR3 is TGCGCCAGCACCTCCGAGCTGTACCAAGAGACCCAGTACTTC. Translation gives CASTSELYQETQYF. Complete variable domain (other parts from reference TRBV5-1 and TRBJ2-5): KAGVTQTPRYLIKTRGQQVTLSCSPISGHRSVSWYQQTPGQGLQFLFEYFSETQRNKGNFPGRFSGRQFSNSRSEMNVSTLELGDSALYLCASTSELYQETQYFGPGTRLLVL.

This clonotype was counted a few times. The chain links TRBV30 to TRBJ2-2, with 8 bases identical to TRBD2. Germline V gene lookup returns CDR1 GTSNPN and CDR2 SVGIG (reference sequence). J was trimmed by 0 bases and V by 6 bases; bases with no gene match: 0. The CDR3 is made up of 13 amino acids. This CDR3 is CACSGTNTGELFF. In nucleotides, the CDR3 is TGTGCCTGTAGCGGGACGAACACCGGGGAGCTGTTTTTT.

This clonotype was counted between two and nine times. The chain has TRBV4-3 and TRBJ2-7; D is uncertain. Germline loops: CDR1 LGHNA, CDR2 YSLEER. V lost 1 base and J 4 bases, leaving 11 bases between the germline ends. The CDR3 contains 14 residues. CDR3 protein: CASSQAPGRYEQYF. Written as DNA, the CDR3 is TGCGCCAGCAGCCAAGCCCCCGGGCGTTACGAGCAGTACTTC.

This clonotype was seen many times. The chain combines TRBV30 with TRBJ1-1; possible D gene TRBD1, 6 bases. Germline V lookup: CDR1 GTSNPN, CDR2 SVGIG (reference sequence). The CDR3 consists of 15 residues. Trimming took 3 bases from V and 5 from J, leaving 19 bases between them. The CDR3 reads CAWSELGRGATEAFF. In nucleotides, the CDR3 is TGTGCCTGGAGCGAACTAGGCAGGGGAGCGACTGAAGCTTTCTTT.